This TCR beta chain appears in the sequencing data of a study of a mutant IDH1 vaccine in newly diagnosed glioma. As for the study in general: Eight vaccinations reached patients in weeks 1, 3, 5, 7, 11, 15, 19 and 23. There were approximately 62% males and about 38% females among treated patients, whose mean age was approximately 38 years.

The sample's time point: week 23, last vaccination. Vaccinated patients received 300 ug of mutant IDH1 20-mer peptide per dose, with topical imiquimod. Turning to this clone: Antigen unknown.

The method was immunoSEQ multiplex PCR; TCRdb's version includes in-frame clones alone and lacks a portion of them. The sample includes 40,000 to 45,000 clones, about 75% seen only once; the top ten take 5.3%. The CDR3 contains 15 residues. The germline V gene encodes CDR1 SGDLS and CDR2 YYNGEE. V lost 1 base and J 0 bases, leaving 8 bases between the germline ends. The gene calls are TRBV9 and TRBJ1-3, with D hard to call. The source is a middle-aged man with glioma. The sample in question was PBMCs, obtained from a glioma patient whose treatment included an IDH1 peptide vaccine. The CDR3 DNA reads as TGTGCCAGCAGCGTAAGCGGGATCTCTGGAAACACCATATATTTT. As protein: CASSVSGISGNTIYF.